The 29 T cell receptor beta chains below were found in one sample sequenced in a study of cytomegalovirus exposure and HLA in healthy donors. Only in-frame clones appear in the TCRdb table, and some are missing; sequencing was by immunoSEQ multiplex PCR. Counted here are a few hundred thousand clones, just over 85% occurring once; the ten biggest clones make up 0.84%. The sample taken for sequencing was PBMCs. The origin of the receptors is a woman aged 18-30 years in good health and CMV-seronegative.

The chain is built from TRBV19 and TRBJ1-1; D may be TRBD1 (5 bases). The CDR3 runs to 14 residues. The germline V gene encodes CDR1 LNHDA and CDR2 SQIVND (reference sequence). V was cut by 4 bases and J by 1 base, with 10 bases left in between. The CDR3 DNA reads TGTGCCAGTAGTAGGAACGGACAGAACACTGAAGCTTTCTTT. It is translated as CASSRNGQNTEAFF.

V usage is TRBV28 and J usage is TRBJ1-5; 9 positions agree with TRBD1. Trimming at V came to 7 bases and at J to 6 bases, leaving 19 bases not matched to a gene. Germline-derived CDR1 and CDR2 are MDHEN and SYDVKM. CDR3 size: 18 residues. The CDR3: CASTPLGYRDRERQPQHF. CDR3 sequence (DNA): TGTGCCAGCACCCCATTGGGATACCGGGACAGGGAGCGTCAGCCCCAGCATTTT.

J is TRBJ2-1 and V is TRBV28; 11 bases map to TRBD2. The CDR3 has 16 amino acids. V shed 3 bases and J 1 base; nucleotides not matched to a gene: 2. Germline CDR1 reads MDHEN; CDR2 reads SYDVKM. CDR3 in DNA: TGTGCCAGCAGTTTGGCTAGCGGGGGGTCCTACAATGAGCAGTTCTTC. Translating it yields CASSLASGGSYNEQFF.

This chain uses TRBV2 with TRBJ2-2; D possibly corresponds to TRBD1 (5 bases). Germline CDR1 and CDR2: SNHLY and FYNNEI. V lost 7 bases to trimming and J lost 1 base, with 13 bases between them. The CDR3 has 15 residues. CDR3 amino acids: CASTGRYLNTGELFF. The CDR3 DNA is TGTGCCAGCACAGGGCGGTACCTGAACACCGGGGAGCTGTTTTTT.

This chain uses TRBV11-1 with TRBJ2-1; 13 nucleotides align to TRBD2. Looked up from germline, CDR1 is SGHAT and CDR2 is FQDESV (reference sequence). The trim removed 5 bases at V and 7 bases at J, leaving 5 bases unmatched. The CDR3 length is 15 residues. The CDR3 region is CASSTGLAGVNEQFF. CDR3 DNA sequence: TGTGCCAGCAGCACCGGACTAGCGGGAGTAAATGAGCAGTTCTTC. Variable domain in full (rest from reference TRBV11-1 and TRBJ2-1): EAEVAQSPRYKITEKSQAVAFWCDPISGHATLYWYRQILGQGPELLVQFQDESVVDDSQLPKDRFSAERLKGVDSTLKIQPAELGDSAMYLCASSTGLAGVNEQFFGPGTRLTVL.

The genes are TRBV4-2 and TRBJ2-2; possible D gene TRBD2, 6 bases. V was clipped by 1 base and J by 3 bases, with 12 bases between them. This CDR3 has 16 amino acids. Germline V CDR1 and CDR2: LGHNA, YNFKEQ. The CDR3 sequence is CASSQAEGEDTGELFF. CDR3 in DNA: TGTGCCAGCAGCCAAGCTGAAGGGGAGGACACCGGGGAGCTGTTTTTT.

V gene TRBV6-1 combines with J gene TRBJ2-7; maybe TRBD2 (6 bases). CDR1 is MNHNS and CDR2 is SASEGT in the germline V gene. Trimming stripped 2 bases from V and 0 bases from J, with 11 bases between. The CDR3 contains 15 residues. Written as DNA, the CDR3 is TGTGCCAGCAGTGAATGGGCAGCGGGCTCCTACGAGCAGTACTTC. Residues: CASSEWAAGSYEQYF.

The CDR3 protein is CASSDGTSGRAFLAKNIQYF. In DNA form, the CDR3 reads TGTGCCAGCAGTGACGGGACTAGCGGGAGGGCCTTCCTTGCCAAAAACATTCAGTACTTC. J is TRBJ2-4 and V is TRBV2, with 16 bases aligning to TRBD2. Looked up from germline, CDR1 is SNHLY and CDR2 is FYNNEI. The CDR3 spans 20 residues. Trimming removed 3 bases from V and 1 base from J; junction bases left unmatched: 9.

CDR3 residues: CASSEGGPGYTF. The CDR3 nucleotides are TGTGCCAGCAGTGAGGGGGGGCCTGGCTACACCTTC. The chain recombines TRBV2 with TRBJ1-2; TRBD1 is a possible D gene (6 bases). The CDR3 has 12 amino acids. Trimming stripped 3 bases from V and 7 bases from J, with 9 bases between. From germline, CDR1 is SNHLY and CDR2 FYNNEI.

V gene TRBV4-1 combines with J gene TRBJ2-3, with 8 bases identical to TRBD2. The CDR3 has 18 amino acids. V shed 0 bases, J shed 0 bases, and the junction held 8 bases outside the gene matches. Germline assignment: CDR1 MGHRA and CDR2 YSYEKL. In DNA, the CDR3 is TGCGCCAGCAGCCAAGATAAGGCTAGCGGGTCTAGCACAGATACGCAGTATTTT. It codes for CASSQDKASGSSTDTQYF.

The rearrangement joins TRBV6-5 to TRBJ2-5, with 7 bases fitting TRBD2. The CDR3 consists of 14 residues. V lost 6 bases and J lost 5; bases outside the gene matches: 9. Germline V lookup: CDR1 MNHEY, CDR2 SVGAGI. The CDR3 protein is CASSSLGGRETQYF. CDR3 nucleotides: TGTGCCAGCAGCTCTCTCGGGGGGAGGGAGACCCAGTACTTC.

As regards this clone: Its ends do not fully match the called genes, so a read error is possible. The J gene is TRBJ2-7, the V gene TRBV6-6, with a tentative D call TRBD1 (6 bases). Germline values: CDR1 MNHNY, CDR2 SVGAGI (reference sequence). This CDR3 contains 15 residues. Here the CDR3 DNA reads TGTGCCAGCAGTGCCCGGACAGCCCCCTCCAACGAGCAGTACTTC. The encoded protein is CASSARTAPSNEQYF.

Of note for this clone: A much more abundant neighbour one base away suggests this may be a read error. This chain uses TRBV9 with TRBJ2-3; D is ambiguous. The CDR3 extends over 11 amino acids. Germline assignment: CDR1 SGDLS and CDR2 YYNGEE. Trimming shortened V by 6 bases and J by 2 bases, and 4 bases separated the two germline ends. CDR3 sequence: CASTNTDTQYF. DNA for the CDR3: TGTGCCAGCACCAACACAGATACGCAGTATTTT.

The chain joins TRBV19 to TRBJ2-3; D unresolved. Germline V gene sequence: CDR1 LNHDA, CDR2 SQIVND (reference sequence). Trimming cost V 8 bases and J 4 bases, with 16 bases left between them. The CDR3 is made up of 14 amino acids. DNA for the CDR3: TGTGCCAGTTCGCCGACTGCCGCCCCAGATACGCAGTATTTT. Translated, it gives CASSPTAAPDTQYF.

The chain recombines TRBV7-2 with TRBJ2-1; TRBD2 agrees at 11 bases. This CDR3 has 16 amino acids. Germline-derived CDR1 and CDR2 are SGHTA and FQGNSA. The V gene end was trimmed by 1 base and the J gene end by 4 bases; junction bases not matched to a gene: 3. As DNA, the CDR3 is TGTGCCAGCAGCTTAGTAGCGGGAGGGCTTTACAATGAGCAGTTCTTC. Translated, it gives CASSLVAGGLYNEQFF.

Note on this clone: Additional DNA sequences in this sample encode the identical CDR3. The chain uses TRBV5-1 and TRBJ2-7; D perhaps matches TRBD2 (5 bases). From germline, CDR1 is SGHRS and CDR2 YFSETQ. There are 15 residues in the CDR3. V was cut by 0 bases and J by 0 bases, with 10 bases left in between. The CDR3 spells CASSLDPGSSYEQYF. The CDR3 DNA follows: TGCGCCAGCAGCTTGGATCCGGGAAGCTCCTACGAGCAGTACTTC.

This clone was observed a single time. The chain links TRBV11-2 to TRBJ2-1, with 9 positions matching TRBD1. With V trimmed by 6 bases and J by 4 bases, 7 bases remained unmatched. Germline lookup yields CDR1 SGHAT and CDR2 FQNNGV. The CDR3 is 15 residues long. The CDR3 sequence is CASSSGQGFYNEQFF. CDR3 DNA sequence: TGTGCCAGCAGTAGCGGACAGGGGTTTTACAATGAGCAGTTCTTC.

The chain recombines TRBV5-1 with TRBJ2-7; 12 nucleotides line up with TRBD1. Germline CDR1 SGHRS, CDR2 YFSETQ. V lost 0 bases to trimming and J lost 4 bases; unmatched junction nucleotides: 5. This CDR3 region has 16 residues. CDR3 bases: TGCGCCAGCAGCTTGGCCGGGACAGGGGGCAGGTACGAGCAGTACTTC. This encodes CASSLAGTGGRYEQYF. The whole variable domain, filled in from reference TRBV5-1 and TRBJ2-7, reads KAGVTQTPRYLIKTRGQQVTLSCSPISGHRSVSWYQQTPGQGLQFLFEYFSETQRNKGNFPGRFSGRQFSNSRSEMNVSTLELGDSALYLCASSLAGTGGRYEQYFGPGTRLTVT.

The chain links TRBV6-5 to TRBJ2-7; the D is unclear. Trimming took 5 bases from V and 3 from J, leaving 8 bases between them. The CDR3 loop spans 12 amino acids. Germline values: CDR1 MNHEY, CDR2 SVGAGI. The CDR3 protein is CASSPGDYEQYF. In DNA, the CDR3 is TGTGCCAGCAGTCCTGGAGACTACGAGCAGTACTTC.

The rearrangement links TRBV27 to TRBJ2-5; the match to TRBD1 covers 9 bases. Per the germline V gene, CDR1 is MNHEY and CDR2 is SMNVEV (reference sequence). J was trimmed by 0 bases and V by 5 bases; bases with no gene match: 13. This CDR3 has 18 residues. This CDR3 is CASSPTTGGLWYQETQYF. As DNA, the CDR3 is TGTGCCAGCAGTCCGACAACAGGGGGCCTCTGGTACCAAGAGACCCAGTACTTC.

The chain couples TRBV19 to TRBJ2-7, with D uncertain. There are 15 residues in the CDR3. CDR1 and CDR2 (germline): LNHDA, SQIVND (reference sequence). The V and J ends lost 3 bases and 0 bases respectively, with 12 bases between them. In nucleotides, the CDR3 is TGTGCCAGTAGTATTCCCTACGGTTCCTCCTACGAGCAGTACTTC. Amino acid sequence: CASSIPYGSSYEQYF.

This clone turned up a few times. This chain uses TRBV18 with TRBJ2-2; D is unclear. The V gene lost 1 base and the J gene lost 8 bases, with 8 bases spanning the gap. Germline assignment: CDR1 KGHSH and CDR2 LQKENI. The CDR3 extends over 13 amino acids. The CDR3 here is CASSPLSPGELFF. In DNA form, the CDR3 reads TGTGCCAGCTCACCACTTTCTCCTGGGGAGCTGTTTTTT.

The chain joins TRBV5-7 to TRBJ1-1, with 12 bases matching TRBD1. TRBV5-7 qualifies as an ORF whose function is uncertain. The CDR3 is 18 amino acids. After removal of 0 bases from V and 5 bases from J, the junction contained 11 bases not matched to a gene. The CDR3 reads CASSLVPGTGGAGTEAFF. The DNA for the CDR3 is TGTGCCAGCAGCTTGGTACCTGGGACAGGGGGCGCGGGGACTGAAGCTTTCTTT.

The V gene is TRBV4-3, the J gene TRBJ2-7; maybe TRBD2 (6 bases). Looked up from germline, CDR1 is LGHNA and CDR2 is YSLEER. The CDR3 loop spans 15 amino acids. Trimming removed 0 bases at V and 2 bases at J, with 11 bases between. CDR3: CASSQDSQRAYEQYF. The CDR3 region has the DNA TGCGCCAGCAGCCAAGATAGTCAGCGGGCCTACGAGCAGTACTTC.

The chain recombines TRBV5-1 with TRBJ2-1; 10 nucleotides line up with TRBD1. The CDR3 totals 15 residues. Germline trimming cut 5 bases from V and 7 bases from J; bases unmatched to any gene: 9. The germline gives CDR1 SGHRS, CDR2 YFSETQ. The CDR3 sequence: CASSSGQGVPNEQFF. CDR3 sequence (DNA): TGCGCCAGCAGTTCCGGACAGGGGGTTCCGAATGAGCAGTTCTTC.

V usage is TRBV5-4 and J usage is TRBJ2-3; the match to TRBD1 covers 11 bases. This CDR3 region has 15 residues. The ends lost 4 bases at V and 0 bases at J; junction bases unmatched: 1. The V gene's germline CDR1 is SGHNT and CDR2 YYREEE (reference sequence). The CDR3 region has the DNA TGTGCCAGCAGCGGGACAGGGGGGAGCACAGATACGCAGTATTTT. Translated, it gives CASSGTGGSTDTQYF. Full variable domain (rest looked up from reference TRBV5-4 and TRBJ2-3): ETGVTQSPTHLIKTRGQQVTLRCSSQSGHNTVSWYQQALGQGPQFIFQYYREEENGRGNFPPRFSGLQFPNYSSELNVNALELDDSALYLCASSGTGGSTDTQYFGPGTRLTVL.

The V call is TRBV10-2, the J call TRBJ2-2, with no clear D. Germline values: CDR1 WSHSY, CDR2 SAAADI. Trimming stripped 4 bases from V and 4 bases from J, with 10 bases between. The CDR3 loop spans 14 amino acids. This chain's CDR3 is CASSVTGGTGELFF. CDR3 DNA: TGCGCCAGCAGTGTGACGGGTGGCACCGGGGAGCTGTTTTTT.

V usage is TRBV11-2 and J usage is TRBJ2-3; 7 bases are shared with TRBD1. In germline, CDR1 is SGHAT, CDR2 FQNNGV. Losses at the gene ends were 1 base for V and 8 bases for J; bases not matched to a gene: 9. The CDR3 sequence is 15 residues long. CDR3 protein: CASSLVGPGGATQYF. The CDR3 nucleotides read TGTGCCAGCAGCTTAGTAGGCCCAGGGGGAGCTACGCAGTATTTT. The whole variable domain, filled in from reference TRBV11-2 and TRBJ2-3, reads EAGVAQSPRYKIIEKRQSVAFWCNPISGHATLYWYQQILGQGPKLLIQFQNNGVVDDSQLPKDRFSAERLKGVDSTLKIQPAKLEDSAVYLCASSLVGPGGATQYFGPGTRLTVL.

The chain links TRBV4-3 to TRBJ2-2; unclear D gene. From germline, CDR1 is LGHNA and CDR2 YSLEER. This CDR3 comprises 14 residues. The ends were cut back, 0 bases at V and 6 bases at J, with 8 bases in the middle. DNA for the CDR3: TGCGCCAGCAGCCAAGAACGCGCACCCGGGGAGCTGTTTTTT. The encoded protein is CASSQERAPGELFF.